Listed here are 18 T cell receptor beta chains from one sample, sequenced in a study of lymphopenia after photon versus proton radiotherapy. The repertoire was sequenced with immunoSEQ multiplex PCR; TCRdb's copy has only in-frame clones and lacks some. The data show about 160,000 clones, approximately 90% seen once. Material: peripheral blood, obtained from a patient treated with photon-based radiotherapy. Receptors originate from a man aged 50 to 59 with gastric cancer.

The rearrangement joins TRBV6-6 to TRBJ2-7, with D perhaps TRBD1 or TRBD2 (5 bases each). The CDR3 consists of 14 residues. Germline CDR1 and CDR2: MNHNY and SVGAGI (reference sequence). V shed 8 bases and J shed 0 bases, with 14 bases lying between them. Written as DNA, the CDR3 is TGTGCCAGCCAGAGGGTAGGGGACTCCTACGAGCAGTACTTC. This encodes CASQRVGDSYEQYF.

V and J are TRBV5-1 and TRBJ2-1; 7 bases align to TRBD2. The germline CDR1 and CDR2 sequences are SGHRS and YFSETQ. Trimming took 5 bases from V and 0 from J; bases not matched to a gene: 8. The CDR3 is 16 amino acids. Here the CDR3 DNA reads TGCGCCAGCAGTAGAAGGGGAGGGAGCTCCTACAATGAGCAGTTCTTC. Its protein is CASSRRGGSSYNEQFF. Variable domain in full (rest from reference TRBV5-1 and TRBJ2-1): KAGVTQTPRYLIKTRGQQVTLSCSPISGHRSVSWYQQTPGQGLQFLFEYFSETQRNKGNFPGRFSGRQFSNSRSEMNVSTLELGDSALYLCASSRRGGSSYNEQFFGPGTRLTVL.

The V call is TRBV11-2, the J call TRBJ2-1, with a possible D match to TRBD2 (6 bases). This CDR3 comprises 15 residues. Deletions cut 7 bases from V and 5 bases from J, with 18 bases between. CDR1 and CDR2 (germline): SGHAT, FQNNGV. This chain's CDR3 is CASTVSPLANNEQFF. In DNA, the CDR3 is TGTGCCAGCACCGTTAGTCCCCTAGCGAACAATGAGCAGTTCTTC. Complete variable domain (other parts from reference TRBV11-2 and TRBJ2-1): EAGVAQSPRYKIIEKRQSVAFWCNPISGHATLYWYQQILGQGPKLLIQFQNNGVVDDSQLPKDRFSAERLKGVDSTLKIQPAKLEDSAVYLCASTVSPLANNEQFFGPGTRLTVL.

The gene calls are TRBV30 and TRBJ2-5, with D perhaps TRBD1 or TRBD2 (5 bases each). The CDR3 consists of 12 residues. Deletions cut 2 bases from V and 4 bases from J, with 8 bases between. Germline CDR1 GTSNPN, CDR2 SVGIG (reference sequence). The CDR3 DNA reads TGTGCCTGGAGTTCAGGGAGAGAGACCCAGTACTTC. This gives the protein CAWSSGRETQYF.

V gene TRBV27 combines with J gene TRBJ1-5; D is possibly TRBD1 (5 bases). The CDR3 spans 15 residues. Per germline, CDR1 MNHEY and CDR2 SMNVEV (reference sequence). V was clipped by 0 bases and J by 1 base, with 7 bases between them. The CDR3 coding sequence is TGTGCCAGCAGTTTATCTCGGACAAGCAATCAGCCCCAGCATTTT. As protein: CASSLSRTSNQPQHF.

The chain links TRBV6-5 to TRBJ1-3; the match to TRBD1 covers 7 bases. Germline V CDR1 and CDR2: MNHEY, SVGAGI. This CDR3 is built from 15 residues. J gave up 0 bases and V 6 bases, and 5 bases lay outside the gene matches. The CDR3 nucleotides read TGTGCCAGCAGCCGGGGACAGAGCTCTGGAAACACCATATATTTT. It translates to CASSRGQSSGNTIYF.

The V call is TRBV29-1, the J call TRBJ1-1; TRBD1 is a possible D gene (5 bases). Trimming left V 4 bases short and J 3 bases short, with 18 bases between. The CDR3 runs to 15 residues. Germline lookup yields CDR1 SQVTM and CDR2 ANQGSEA. The CDR3 DNA is TGCAGCGTTGCACATAGGGGATCTGTAGACACTGAAGCTTTCTTT. Encoded protein: CSVAHRGSVDTEAFF.

The chain is built from TRBV7-9 and TRBJ1-2, with D maybe TRBD1 (6 bases). Trimming took 3 bases from V and 0 from J, leaving 14 bases between them. The CDR3 has 16 residues. Germline-derived CDR1 and CDR2 are SEHNR and FQNEAQ (reference sequence). The CDR3 DNA reads TGTGCCAGCAGCTTCTTATCCGGGACAACTAACTATGGCTACACCTTC. Amino acid sequence: CASSFLSGTTNYGYTF.

This sequence joins TRBV30 and TRBJ2-1; 11 bases line up with TRBD2. The length of the CDR3 is 14 residues. Germline CDR1 GTSNPN, CDR2 SVGIG (reference sequence). V was clipped by 7 bases and J by 4 bases; unmatched bases: 6. The CDR3 DNA sequence: TGTGCCTACCTGACTAGCGGGACTTACAATGAGCAGTTCTTC. Amino acids: CAYLTSGTYNEQFF. The entire variable domain, with the rest obtained from reference TRBV30 and TRBJ2-1, is as follows: SQTIHQWPATLVQPVGSPLSLECTVEGTSNPNLYWYRQAAGRGLQLLFYSVGIGQISSEVPQNLSASRPQDRQFILSSKKLLLSDSGFYLCAYLTSGTYNEQFFGPGTRLTVL.

V gene TRBV19 combines with J gene TRBJ2-5; possibly TRBD1 for D (6 bases). The CDR3 covers 15 residues. Trimming removed 5 bases at V and 1 base at J, with 14 bases between. Germline CDR1 reads LNHDA; CDR2 reads SQIVND (reference sequence). The CDR3 region is CASSSYRDSQETQYF. The DNA for the CDR3 is TGTGCCAGTAGTTCCTACAGGGATTCCCAAGAGACCCAGTACTTC. Supplemented by reference TRBV19 and TRBJ2-5, the full variable domain reads DGGITQSPKYLFRKEGQNVTLSCEQNLNHDAMYWYRQDPGQGLRLIYYSQIVNDFQKGDIAEGYSVSREKKESFPLTVTSAQKNPTAFYLCASSSYRDSQETQYFGPGTRLLVL.

This clone was found many times. The chain links TRBV5-1 to TRBJ2-7, with D perhaps TRBD1 (5 bases). The CDR3 has 14 amino acids. Germline CDR1 SGHRS, CDR2 YFSETQ. Trimming took off 2 bases at V and 6 bases at J, with 15 bases between the two ends. CDR3 DNA sequence: TGCGCCAGCAGCTTAAGGCAGGGAAGTTCCGAGCAGTACTTC. It yields the protein CASSLRQGSSEQYF.

This clone appeared many times. V usage is TRBV27 and J usage is TRBJ2-3; D not resolved. V lost 3 bases to trimming and J lost 0 bases, with 13 bases between them. The CDR3 loop spans 16 amino acids. Germline V gives CDR1 MNHEY, CDR2 SMNVEV (reference sequence). The CDR3, as DNA: TGTGCCAGCAGTTTGGGTCAGATTATTAGCACAGATACGCAGTATTTT. This translates into CASSLGQIISTDTQYF.

In this sample, this clone turned up a few times. V usage is TRBV10-3 and J usage is TRBJ1-1; maybe TRBD1 (5 bases). Germline CDR1 reads ENHRY; CDR2 reads SYGVKD. CDR3 length: 13 residues. V was shortened by 8 bases and J by 0 bases, with 10 bases between the two germline ends. The chain's CDR3 is CAIHGTLNTEAFF. The CDR3 DNA reads TGTGCCATCCACGGGACGTTGAACACTGAAGCTTTCTTT.

The CDR3 nucleotides are TGTGCCAGCTCAGGTTTGTCTGCGACTGGGACTGAAGCTTTCTTT. This codes for CASSGLSATGTEAFF. The chain uses TRBV18 and TRBJ1-1; unclear D gene. The length of the CDR3 is 15 residues. Trimming took off 5 bases at V and 5 bases at J, with 18 bases between the two ends. Germline lookup yields CDR1 KGHSH and CDR2 LQKENI.

The rearrangement uses TRBV7-8 and TRBJ2-2, with D perhaps matching TRBD2 (6 bases). Germline V CDR1 and CDR2: SGHVS, FQNEAQ. The CDR3 has 15 residues. V lost 5 bases, J lost 5 bases, and 15 bases lay in between. CDR3 bases: TGTGCCAGCAGCCAGGCGGTCGGGGGTACCGGGGAGCTGTTTTTT. This encodes CASSQAVGGTGELFF.

This CDR3 is CASSLEGQSSTDTQYF. The CDR3 nucleotides are TGTGCCAGCAGCTTAGAAGGACAGTCTAGCACAGATACGCAGTATTTT. The chain uses TRBV11-2 and TRBJ2-3; TRBD1 might be the D (6 bases). Germline V gene data show CDR1 as SGHAT and CDR2 as FQNNGV. The CDR3 consists of 16 residues. V was shortened by 0 bases and J by 0 bases, with 10 bases between the two germline ends.

This clone was seen only once. This chain uses TRBV7-2 with TRBJ2-2; tentative D call: TRBD2 (6 bases). V was pared by 5 bases and J by 2 bases, with 15 bases between. This CDR3 spans 16 amino acids. Germline values: CDR1 SGHTA, CDR2 FQGNSA. CDR3: CASSPPGLINTGELFF. The DNA of the CDR3 is TGTGCCAGCAGCCCACCGGGACTGATTAACACCGGGGAGCTGTTTTTT.

This chain connects TRBV18 to TRBJ1-1; D perhaps matches TRBD1 (6 bases). CDR1 is KGHSH and CDR2 is LQKENI in the germline V gene. The germline V and J ends were trimmed by 0 bases and 5 bases, with 13 bases remaining between them. The CDR3 contains 15 residues. The CDR3 reads CASSPPGQRQTEAFF. The CDR3 DNA follows: TGTGCCAGCTCACCACCGGGACAACGGCAAACTGAAGCTTTCTTT.